Listed below are T cell receptor beta chains from one sample, sequenced in a study of blood T cell repertoires in COVID-19. The repertoire was sequenced with immunoSEQ multiplex PCR; TCRdb's copy has only in-frame clones and lacks some. The repertoire consists of 70,000 to 90,000 clones, with more than 80% occurring once and the leading ten covering 6.9%. Input material: peripheral blood. The origin of the receptors is a human donor in a cohort sampled during active COVID-19. CDR3s include the opening cysteine and the closing phenylalanine or tryptophan. D genes are given only for firm matches. Only part of the rows carry a size: once, few, many, or a class if the clone is expanded.

clone size	V gene	D gene	J gene	CDR3 protein	CDR3 DNA
.	TRBV7-9	.	TRBJ2-7	CASSFPGLAAYEQYF	TGTGCCAGCAGCTTCCCGGGACTGGCAGCCTACGAGCAGTACTTC
.	TRBV3-1/TRBV3-2	TRBD1	TRBJ1-2	CASSQGTGNGYTF	TGTGCCAGCAGCCAAGGGACAGGGAACGGCTACACCTTC
.	TRBV18	TRBD2	TRBJ2-1	CASSPSGGPPYNEQFF	TGTGCCAGCTCACCGAGCGGGGGGCCCCCCTACAATGAGCAGTTCTTC
once	TRBV11-2	TRBD2	TRBJ2-3	CASRKLAGAAFSTDTQYF	TGTGCCAGCAGGAAACTAGCGGGGGCCGCTTTTAGCACAGATACGCAGTATTTT
.	TRBV27	TRBD1	TRBJ2-7	CASTPRDRISYEQYF	TGTGCCAGCACCCCTAGGGACAGGATCTCCTACGAGCAGTACTTC
.	TRBV5-1	TRBD1	TRBJ2-2	CASSLALATGGGELFF	TGCGCCAGCAGCTTGGCCCTCGCGACAGGGGGCGGGGAGCTGTTTTTT
.	TRBV7-2	.	TRBJ2-3	CASTWTASTDTQYF	TGTGCCAGCACCTGGACAGCCTCCACAGATACGCAGTATTTT
.	TRBV28	.	TRBJ2-4	CASSPRSPTGIQYF	TGTGCCAGCAGTCCCCGATCGCCGACGGGCATTCAGTACTTC
.	TRBV6-5	.	TRBJ2-1	CASSWEGGLNNEQFF	TGTGCCAGCAGTTGGGAAGGGGGTTTGAACAATGAGCAGTTCTTC
.	TRBV7-9	.	TRBJ1-4	CASSREGANEKLFF	TGTGCCAGCAGCCGGGAGGGGGCTAATGAAAAACTGTTTTTT
.	TRBV5-1	TRBD2	TRBJ2-5	CASSLGASGGQETQYF	TGCGCCAGCAGCTTGGGGGCTAGCGGGGGACAAGAGACCCAGTACTTC
.	TRBV4-3	TRBD1	TRBJ1-1	CASSQGQGAEAFF	TGCGCCAGCAGCCAAGGCCAGGGGGCTGAAGCTTTCTTT
once	TRBV2	TRBD1	TRBJ1-2	CASTANTGGYGYTF	TGTGCCAGCACCGCAAATACAGGGGGATATGGCTACACCTTC
.	TRBV19	.	TRBJ2-2	CASSILAGELFF	TGTGCCAGTAGTATATTAGCCGGGGAGCTGTTTTTT
once	TRBV5-1	TRBD1	TRBJ1-1	CASSLEGQGTNTEAFF	TGCGCCAGCAGCTTGGAGGGACAGGGGACGAACACTGAAGCTTTCTTT
.	TRBV6-6	.	TRBJ1-1	CASSYSSTGSPEAFF	TGTGCCAGCAGTTACTCGAGTACGGGGTCCCCTGAAGCTTTCTTT
.	TRBV5-1	TRBD1	TRBJ2-7	CASSGQGPYEQYF	TGCGCCAGCAGTGGACAGGGGCCCTACGAGCAGTACTTC
.	TRBV7-2	TRBD1	TRBJ2-3	CASSLARGQTDTQYF	TGTGCCAGCAGCCTAGCCAGGGGGCAGACAGATACGCAGTATTTT
.	TRBV11-2	.	TRBJ2-1	CASSLTGQRAPYNEQFF	TGTGCCAGCAGCTTAACAGGACAGCGTGCTCCCTACAATGAGCAGTTCTTC
once	TRBV11-2	.	TRBJ1-2	CASSLRGGGYTF	TGTGCCAGCAGCTTAAGGGGAGGCGGCTACACCTTC